These T cell receptor beta chains were read from a single sample in a study of blood T cell repertoires in COVID-19. The method was immunoSEQ multiplex PCR; TCRdb's version includes in-frame clones alone and lacks a portion of them. This sample has around 250,000 clones, with over 75% found just once. Sequencing was performed on peripheral blood. Receptor source: a man aged 25 to 40 who had recovered from COVID-19. The conserved cysteine and the conserved F or W are not part of the CDR3 here. Clone size is stated in some rows and not others, as once, few, many or a class when expanded.

v_gene	abundance	CDR3aa
TRBV4-1	few	ASSQVSAGGLNTQY
TRBV21-1	-	ASSKGSLSYEQY
TRBV2	-	ASRADYSDTQY
TRBV7-3	-	ASSLQGPPGYGYT
TRBV28	-	ASSYPGQAGTEAF
TRBV9	-	ASSLAGGTTDTQY
TRBV28	few	ASSFRDREQF
TRBV6-6	-	ASGGDGSYEQY
TRBV29-1	once	SVNHAGGELF
TRBV12-5	few	ASGFSTINTEAF